This T cell receptor beta chain comes out of a study of T cells in localized non-small cell lung cancer. This CDR3 is 13 amino acids long. Deletions cut 7 bases from V and 5 bases from J, with 15 bases between. Germline V gene sequence: CDR1 SQVTM, CDR2 ANQGSEA. Clones were read by immunoSEQ multiplex PCR, and TCRdb kept only the in-frame ones, dropping some. The sample lists about 12,000 clones; 70% to 90% were seen once. As regards this clone: Antigen: not known.

Study-level results: Adjacent lung was found to contain a median approximately 60 of the top 100 tumor clones.

This TCR was recovered from a male donor older than 55 with stage I lung adenocarcinoma. The input for sequencing was peripheral blood, taken before any cancer treatment. The rearrangement joins TRBV29-1 to TRBJ1-5; TRBD1 might be the D (6 bases). CDR3 protein: CSASDSYYQPQHF. CDR3 DNA sequence: TGCAGCGCATCGGACAGCTACTATCAGCCCCAGCATTTT.